Given below is one T cell receptor beta chain in context. Its antigen remains unknown. Produced via immunoSEQ multiplex PCR; TCRdb's table is partial and in-frame only. The repertoire holds fewer than 150,000 clones, with 70% to 90% as singletons. This entry belongs to a study of T cell responses to AZD1222 COVID-19 vaccine. Study-wide findings and caveats: Only 5 or 6 people who got AZD1222 tested seropositive at baseline. Spike-specific TCR breadth and depth rose after two AZD1222 doses. In the spike-specific TCR repertoire, nearly half reportedly target unmutated variant regions. A mostly white British donor set with more females was recruited, and clonal diversity was possibly underestimated.

V lost 2 bases, J lost 5 bases, and 2 bases stayed unmatched. Germline V gene data show CDR1 as MGHDK and CDR2 as SYGVNS. The CDR3 sequence is 14 residues long. This chain joins TRBV25-1 and TRBJ2-5; TRBD2 agrees at 10 bases. The source is an adult who received the AZD1222 COVID-19 vaccine. Sequenced material: peripheral blood, taken 28 days after the second AZD1222 dose. CDR3 in DNA: TGTGCCAGCAGTGAAAGCGGGAGGGGGGAGACCCAGTACTTC. Translating gives CASSESGRGETQYF. Full variable domain (missing parts from reference TRBV25-1 and TRBJ2-5): EADIYQTPRYLVIGTGKKITLECSQTMGHDKMYWYQQDPGMELHLIHYSYGVNSTEKGDLSSESTVSRIRTEHFPLTLESARPSHTSQYLCASSESGRGETQYFGPGTRLLVL.